This entry describes one T cell receptor beta chain. This record belongs to a study of blood T cell repertoires in COVID-19. In the study overall: Sites across the United States, Italy and Spain contributed samples from acute and convalescent COVID-19. T cells, B-cell-depleted T cells, or PBMCs provided the cDNA or gDNA that served as material.

In the source study's methods: Reference gene primers were amplified, and this amplification served to estimate nucleated cell counts. Measured with immunoSEQ multiplex PCR; TCRdb has only the in-frame clones, and not every one. From that table come the V and J calls and clone size; the DNA was used to work out D and trimming. The sample yields 95,000 to 110,000 clones, more than 75% seen once. Germline assignment: CDR1 ENHRY and CDR2 SYGVKD. This CDR3 is 16 amino acids long. V lost 0 bases to trimming and J lost 3 bases; unmatched junction nucleotides: 4. Sequenced input: peripheral blood. The clonotype was recovered from a man aged 45-65 years with acute or convalescent COVID-19. The chain couples TRBV10-3 to TRBJ2-1, with 8 bases fitting TRBD1. CDR3 loop: CAISESRDRLYNEQFF. The CDR3 coding sequence is TGTGCCATCAGTGAGTCCCGGGACAGGCTCTACAATGAGCAGTTCTTC.